The 18 T cell receptor beta chains reported below all come from one sample, sequenced in a study of T cells in Graves' hyperthyroidism and ophthalmopathy. Regions amplified from RNA transcripts were the TCR beta CDR3 regions. RT-PCR in the first round (using the HTBI primer set) targeted the TCR CDR3. TCRdb reprocessed the multiplex PCR reads via MiXCR and lists one record per CDR3 protein. This table holds 500,000 or so distinct CDR3 sequences, 16% found once. The sequenced material came from blood. Receptors originate from a woman aged 25 to 39 with Graves' ophthalmopathy.

In its sample, this clonotype was seen a few times. The J gene is TRBJ2-7, the V gene TRBV24-1; 12 nucleotides match TRBD2. CDR1 is KGHDR, CDR2 SFDVKD, per germline. V lost 4 bases, J lost 2 bases, and 8 bases stayed unmatched. The CDR3 loop spans 17 amino acids. In nucleotides, the CDR3 is TGTGCCACCAGTGACAGGACTAGCGGGATCGGTCCCTACGAGCAGTACTTC. It yields the protein CATSDRTSGIGPYEQYF.

There are many counts of this clonotype. CDR3 amino acids: CSADDTREAGADTQYF. The CDR3 DNA follows: TGCAGTGCTGATGACACTAGGGAGGCAGGGGCAGATACGCAGTATTTT. This sequence joins TRBV20-1 and TRBJ2-3; D may be TRBD1 or TRBD2 (6 bases each). The CDR3 contains 16 residues. Deletions cut 5 bases from V and 4 bases from J, with 22 bases between. Per the germline V gene, CDR1 is DFQATT and CDR2 is SNEGSKA (reference sequence).

V gene TRBV5-4 combines with J gene TRBJ1-2; possibly TRBD1 for D (6 bases). The CDR3 sequence is 13 residues long. V shed 5 bases and J shed 8 bases, with 16 bases lying between them. CDR1 is SGHNT, CDR2 YYREEE, per germline (reference sequence). The CDR3: CASRGGDLWGYTF. For the CDR3, the DNA is TGTGCCAGCAGAGGGGGGGATCTCTGGGGCTACACCTTC.

The table lists this clonotype with a few counts. V is TRBV24-1 and J is TRBJ2-7; D ambiguous. CDR1 is KGHDR, CDR2 SFDVKD, per germline. V was clipped by 5 bases and J by 5 bases, with 9 bases between them. This CDR3 spans 12 amino acids. Here the CDR3 reads CATSAATNEQYF. The CDR3 region has the DNA TGTGCCACCAGTGCTGCTACCAACGAGCAGTACTTC.

The chain uses TRBV20-1 and TRBJ2-7, with 8 bases that match TRBD2. Germline CDR1 and CDR2: DFQATT and SNEGSKA (reference sequence). With V trimmed by 3 bases and J by 2 bases, 6 bases remained unmatched. The CDR3 is 14 amino acids. The CDR3 nucleotides are TGCAGTGCTAGGGGTAGCGGGGCAGCCTACGAGCAGTACTTC. Translated: CSARGSGAAYEQYF.

The V and J genes are TRBV12-3 or TRBV12-4 and TRBJ2-5; 7 bases align to TRBD2. The J segment lost 9 bases and the V segment lost 4 bases, leaving 11 bases of the junction unmatched. This CDR3 is built from 14 residues. The CDR3 DNA sequence: TGTGCCAGCAGTTGGGTTGGGCAGGGAGGGCCCCAGTACTTC. The encoded protein is CASSWVGQGGPQYF.

The V and J genes are TRBV7-9 and TRBJ2-3, with 7 nucleotides matching TRBD2. Germline V CDR1 and CDR2: SEHNR, FQNEAQ (reference sequence). The CDR3 has 15 residues. The junction had 9 bases not matched to a gene; V was cut back by 6 bases and J by 3 bases. The CDR3 bases are TGTGCCAGCAGTCCCGCTAGCGGTGGGACAGATACGCAGTATTTT. Translation: CASSPASGGTDTQYF.

Many counts were recorded for this clonotype. The V gene is TRBV20-1, the J gene TRBJ2-7; 9 nucleotides agree with TRBD1. V trimming: 7 bases; J trimming: 5 bases; junction bases outside the gene matches: 9. The CDR3 sequence is 13 residues long. CDR1 is DFQATT and CDR2 is SNEGSKA in the germline V gene (reference sequence). CDR3 protein: CSGVRTGVDEQYF. CDR3 nucleotides: TGCAGTGGGGTCAGGACAGGGGTCGACGAGCAGTACTTC.

The chain joins TRBV24-1 to TRBJ2-2; no clear D. Trimming removed 4 bases from V and 7 bases from J, with 9 bases in between. CDR1 is KGHDR, CDR2 SFDVKD, per germline. The CDR3 runs 13 residues. Here the CDR3 DNA reads TGTGCCACCAGTGAAATGGGTGACGGGGAGCTGTTTTTT. This sequence encodes CATSEMGDGELFF.

There are many counts of this clonotype. V and J are TRBV20-1 and TRBJ2-4; the D gene is possibly TRBD2 (6 bases). This CDR3 has 15 amino acids. V dropped 3 bases and J dropped 1 base, with 13 bases sitting between them. Looked up from germline, CDR1 is DFQATT and CDR2 is SNEGSKA (reference sequence). CDR3 sequence reads: CSASFAAGAKNIQYF. CDR3 sequence (DNA): TGCAGTGCTAGTTTCGCGGCGGGGGCCAAAAACATTCAGTACTTC.

This clonotype has more than one count but fewer than ten. This chain's CDR3 is CASSAAGTAYNEQFF. The DNA of the CDR3 is TGCGCCAGCAGCGCAGCCGGGACAGCGTACAATGAGCAGTTCTTC. The V gene is TRBV5-1, the J gene TRBJ2-1, with 7 bases aligning to TRBD1. Germline V lookup: CDR1 SGHRS, CDR2 YFSETQ. After removal of 4 bases from V and 4 bases from J, the junction contained 8 bases not matched to a gene. The CDR3 covers 15 residues.

The CDR3 is CAWSPGILRGNQPQHF. Written as DNA, the CDR3 is TGTGCCTGGAGCCCCGGGATCCTACGGGGCAATCAGCCCCAGCATTTT. This rearrangement joins TRBV30 to TRBJ1-5; D unresolved. CDR3 size: 16 residues. From germline, CDR1 is GTSNPN and CDR2 SVGIG (reference sequence). V lost 3 bases, J lost 2 bases, and 17 bases lay in between.

V is TRBV7-9 and J is TRBJ1-4; 9 nucleotides agree with TRBD1. Germline loops: CDR1 SEHNR, CDR2 FQNEAQ (reference sequence). The CDR3 runs 16 residues. The J segment lost 4 bases and the V segment lost 1 base, leaving 4 bases of the junction unmatched. The CDR3 sequence: CASSLGDRVINEKLFF. CDR3 in DNA: TGTGCCAGCAGCTTAGGGGACAGGGTCATTAATGAAAAACTGTTTTTT.

This clonotype was seen at least ten times. CDR3 sequence reads: CASSLGSMSNYGYTF. The CDR3 DNA reads TGTGCCAGCAGCTTAGGGTCGATGTCCAACTATGGCTACACCTTC. The rearrangement joins TRBV7-3 to TRBJ1-2; unclear D gene. The CDR3 has 15 residues. Trimming cost V 2 bases and J 2 bases, with 12 bases left between them. Germline V lookup: CDR1 SGHTA, CDR2 FQGTGA.

The CDR3 DNA reads as TGCGCCAGCAGCCAAGGATGGACAGGGGTTGGGCAGTTCTTC. This encodes CASSQGWTGVGQFF. The rearrangement links TRBV4-3 to TRBJ2-1; 9 nucleotides match TRBD1. Germline loops: CDR1 LGHNA, CDR2 YSLEER. Trimming removed 1 base from V and 12 bases from J; junction bases left unmatched: 7. CDR3 length: 14 residues.

The CDR3 region is CASSSTGGHTDTQYF. DNA of the CDR3: TGTGCCAGCAGTTCTACAGGGGGCCACACAGATACGCAGTATTTT. This chain links TRBV12-3 or TRBV12-4 with TRBJ2-3; TRBD1 matches at 9 bases. J lost 2 bases, V lost 4 bases, and 4 bases had no gene match. This CDR3 has 15 residues.

Notes on this clonotype: A much larger clone lies one base from this, so it may be a read error. The chain carries TRBV29-1 and TRBJ2-3, with 14 nucleotides matching TRBD2. Looked up from germline, CDR1 is SQVTM and CDR2 is ANQGSEA. The length of the CDR3 is 14 residues. CDR3 protein: CSFRLAGGIDTQCF. The CDR3 bases are TGCAGCTTCAGACTAGCGGGAGGGATAGATACGCAGTGTTTT.

This clonotype has at least ten counts. V and J are TRBV28 and TRBJ2-1; possibly TRBD1 for D (5 bases). The CDR3 covers 12 residues. Germline CDR1 reads MDHEN; CDR2 reads SYDVKM. V shed 6 bases and J shed 10 bases, with 13 bases lying between them. CDR3 DNA sequence: TGTGCCAGCAGCTCAGGGTGGTACGAGCAGTTCTTC. Translation: CASSSGWYEQFF.